Listed below are T cell receptor beta chains from one sample, sequenced in a study of shared clonotypes between healthy human individuals. The method was immunoSEQ multiplex PCR; TCRdb's version includes in-frame clones alone and lacks a portion of them. The sample carries some 360,000 clones, over 70% recorded once. The sequenced sample consisted of memory CD4+ T cells sorted from blood. The receptors originated from a man aged 25-40 years in good health. Each CDR3 is given with its conserved first and last residue. Each record gives: CDR3 DNA, CDR3 protein, clone size, J gene, D gene, V gene. D genes are given only for firm matches. Only some rows state a clone size, as once, few, many or a class for expanded clones.

TGTGCCAGTAGTATCCCCGGGCAAGGTCCCTACAATGAGCAGTTCTTC,CASSIPGQGPYNEQFF,-,TRBJ2-1,-,TRBV19
TGCAGCGTGGGACAGGGGATCATTGAGCAGTTCTTC,CSVGQGIIEQFF,few,TRBJ2-1,TRBD1,TRBV29-1
TGTGCCAGCTCACCAGAGGGTAATGAGCAGTTCTTC,CASSPEGNEQFF,-,TRBJ2-1,-,TRBV18
TGCGCCAGCAGCCAAGTGATAGGTGAGAATGAGCAGTTCTTC,CASSQVIGENEQFF,-,TRBJ2-1,-,TRBV4-1
TGTGCCAGCAGCGACGACTTTGGGGAAAAACTGTTTTTT,CASSDDFGEKLFF,-,TRBJ1-4,-,TRBV28
TGTGCCAGCAGCAACTCCCCGCCAGGGGAATGCGGGAGAGGGAACACCGGGGAGCTGTTTTTT,CASSNSPPGECGRGNTGELFF,-,TRBJ2-2,-,TRBV21-1
TGCGCCAGCAGAGAAAGGGGGGGCGGCTACACCTTC,CASRERGGGYTF,-,TRBJ1-2,-,TRBV5-1
TGTGCCAGCAGGACGTGGGGCGGGGGGCCCCGAGCTTTCTTT,CASRTWGGGPRAFF,once,TRBJ1-1,-,TRBV5-6
TGCGCCAGCAGCCAAGATAAGGGCGGGAGGGCTTCCGGGGAGCTGTTTTTT,CASSQDKGGRASGELFF,many,TRBJ2-2,TRBD2,TRBV4-3
TGCGCCAGCAGCTTGGAAGGACTAGCGGGAGTAGGCGAGCAGTACTTC,CASSLEGLAGVGEQYF,-,TRBJ2-7,TRBD2,TRBV5-1
TGTGCCAGCAGCTTGAATAGGGTAGCCTACGAGCAGTACTTC,CASSLNRVAYEQYF,-,TRBJ2-7,-,TRBV5-5
TGTGCCAGCGATAAACAAATGGGTAGAGGAGCTGAAGCTTTCTTT,CASDKQMGRGAEAFF,-,TRBJ1-1,-,TRBV18
TGTGCCAGCACCGACAGGGTCAGGGTGGCAGATACGCAGTATTTT,CASTDRVRVADTQYF,-,TRBJ2-3,TRBD1,TRBV28
TGTGCCAGCAGCCACAACAGGGGACAATACAATGAGCAGTTCTTC,CASSHNRGQYNEQFF,-,TRBJ2-1,TRBD1,TRBV14
TGTGCCAGCAGCTTGGGGGGAGGCACAGATACGCAGTATTTT,CASSLGGGTDTQYF,few,TRBJ2-3,-,TRBV5-4
TGTGCCAGCAGCTTAGCACTAGCGGGAGTTACGAAGACCCAGTACTTC,CASSLALAGVTKTQYF,-,TRBJ2-5,TRBD2,TRBV11-2
TGTGCCAGTAGTCTCGACCTGAAAAACATTCAGTACTTC,CASSLDLKNIQYF,-,TRBJ2-4,-,TRBV19
TGCGCCAGCAGTTACCAGACACCGAACACTGAAGCTTTCTTT,CASSYQTPNTEAFF,-,TRBJ1-1,-,TRBV5-1
TGTGCCATCAGCCCAGGGGCTAGCAATCAGCCCCAGCATTTT,CAISPGASNQPQHF,-,TRBJ1-5,-,TRBV10-3
TGCGCCAGCAGCTTGGCCACGGGGGGCACAGATACGCAGTATTTT,CASSLATGGTDTQYF,-,TRBJ2-3,-,TRBV5-1
TGTGCCAGCACTGCGGGGAGGGGACGTCCGGGGGAGCAGTACTTC,CASTAGRGRPGEQYF,-,TRBJ2-7,TRBD2,TRBV6-1
TGTGCCAGCAGCTCGGAGCGAGGAGAAAAACTGTTTTTT,CASSSERGEKLFF,-,TRBJ1-4,-,TRBV5-4
TGTGCCAGCAGTAGGGGGCTGGGAAACACCATATATTTT,CASSRGLGNTIYF,few,TRBJ1-3,TRBD1,TRBV6-6
TGTGCCATCACCTCAGTCGGGGGGGGCTACACCTTC,CAITSVGGGYTF,-,TRBJ1-2,-,TRBV10-3
TGTGCCAGCAGTGAAATGAGACAGGGAGGAAAACTGTTTTTT,CASSEMRQGGKLFF,few,TRBJ1-4,TRBD1,TRBV2
TGTGCCAGTAGGGGTCTAGCGGGAGGTCTCCAAGAGACCCAGTACTTC,CASRGLAGGLQETQYF,-,TRBJ2-5,TRBD2,TRBV19
TGTGCCAGCAGCTTACGGTTAACAGATACGCAGTATTTT,CASSLRLTDTQYF,-,TRBJ2-3,-,TRBV7-7
TGTGCCAGCAGCAACAGATTATTGCTTGGGACTAGCGGGATAAATGAGCAGTTCTTC,CASSNRLLLGTSGINEQFF,-,TRBJ2-1,TRBD2,TRBV7-3
TGTGCCAGCTCAGCCGGGACCGGGGAGCTGTTTTTT,CASSAGTGELFF,-,TRBJ2-2,-,TRBV18
TGTGCCAGCAGATTGGGACAGGCTAACGGCTACACCTTC,CASRLGQANGYTF,-,TRBJ1-2,TRBD1,TRBV2
TGTGCCAGCAGCGAAGGACAGGACACCGGGGAGCTGTTTTTT,CASSEGQDTGELFF,-,TRBJ2-2,TRBD1,TRBV7-9
TGTGCCGGATCGACAAGAGAGGAGCAGTTCTTC,CAGSTREEQFF,-,TRBJ2-1,-,TRBV2